This TCR beta chain was sequenced in a study of blood T cells in healthy people across ages. Next came a second PCR, run for roughly 6 to 11 cycles, which used a sample-barcoded 5' primer along with a J-beta primer mix. TCRdb fed the 5' RACE reads into MiXCR, producing one record per CDR3 protein. In the table there are around 1,900,000 distinct CDR3 sequences, about two fifths of which are singletons. The V and J ends lost 6 bases and 13 bases respectively, with 15 bases between them. CDR1 MNHEY and CDR2 SVGAGI come from the germline V gene. The CDR3 totals 11 residues. This clonotype was seen a few times.

This sequence was found in a human donor in good health. The sequenced material came from blood. This chain links TRBV6-5 with TRBJ1-2, with a possible D match to TRBD1 (5 bases). The CDR3 nucleotides are TGTGCCAGCAGACGCGACAGAAGGATCACCTTC. It yields the protein CASRRDRRITF.